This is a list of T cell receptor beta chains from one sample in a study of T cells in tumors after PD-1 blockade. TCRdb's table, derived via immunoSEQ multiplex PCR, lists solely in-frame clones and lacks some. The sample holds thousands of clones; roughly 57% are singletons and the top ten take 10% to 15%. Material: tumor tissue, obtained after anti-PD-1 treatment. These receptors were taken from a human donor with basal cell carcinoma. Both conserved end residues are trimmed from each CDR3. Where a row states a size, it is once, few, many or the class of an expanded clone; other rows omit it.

CDR3aa: ASSLSTGTDTQY
v_gene: TRBV11-1
j_gene: TRBJ2-3
abundance: -

CDR3aa: ATSRSQGGNQPQH
v_gene: TRBV15
j_gene: TRBJ1-5
abundance: -

CDR3aa: AWSTWGQEQY
v_gene: TRBV30
j_gene: TRBJ2-7
abundance: once

CDR3aa: ASSVDARLVKNEQF
v_gene: TRBV9
j_gene: TRBJ2-1
abundance: medium-sized

CDR3aa: ASSPTGSFTNYGYT
v_gene: TRBV4-2
j_gene: TRBJ1-2
abundance: -

CDR3aa: ASSNGETQY
v_gene: TRBV19
j_gene: TRBJ2-5
abundance: few

CDR3aa: ASSLSAGGGGYT
v_gene: TRBV7-8
j_gene: TRBJ1-2
abundance: few

CDR3aa: ASSQTRNTEAF
v_gene: TRBV7-8
j_gene: TRBJ1-1
abundance: -

CDR3aa: ASSEGGSNQPQH
v_gene: TRBV10-2
j_gene: TRBJ1-5
abundance: few

CDR3aa: ASSLQGDEQF
v_gene: TRBV11-3
j_gene: TRBJ2-1
abundance: few

CDR3aa: ASSLRLATGELF
v_gene: TRBV7-8
j_gene: TRBJ2-2
abundance: -

CDR3aa: ASSLSRNYGYT
v_gene: TRBV11-1
j_gene: TRBJ1-2
abundance: -

CDR3aa: ASTKSGRGYEQY
v_gene: TRBV5-6
j_gene: TRBJ2-7
abundance: -

CDR3aa: ASSRGTGGVQPQH
v_gene: TRBV7-9
j_gene: TRBJ1-5
abundance: few

CDR3aa: ASSFPARTSGLSNNEQF
v_gene: TRBV9
j_gene: TRBJ2-1
abundance: -

CDR3aa: ASSFAYEQY
v_gene: TRBV5-5
j_gene: TRBJ2-7
abundance: -

CDR3aa: ASSTHAGGPYEQY
v_gene: TRBV9
j_gene: TRBJ2-7
abundance: -

CDR3aa: ASSLVGGEETQY
v_gene: TRBV5-1
j_gene: TRBJ2-5
abundance: -

CDR3aa: ASSYYRGYGEQY
v_gene: TRBV6-5
j_gene: TRBJ2-7
abundance: -

CDR3aa: ASSVGPGNTGELF
v_gene: TRBV9
j_gene: TRBJ2-2
abundance: few

CDR3aa: ASSFRGSARSYEQY
v_gene: TRBV28
j_gene: TRBJ2-7
abundance: -

CDR3aa: ASSLALFTTDTQY
v_gene: TRBV5-4
j_gene: TRBJ2-3
abundance: -

CDR3aa: ASSKVGGINEQF
v_gene: TRBV21-1
j_gene: TRBJ2-1
abundance: -

CDR3aa: ASSQDRGSSYNSPLH
v_gene: TRBV4-2
j_gene: TRBJ1-6
abundance: -

CDR3aa: ASRPDRNQPQH
v_gene: TRBV6-5
j_gene: TRBJ1-5
abundance: once

CDR3aa: ASSQDSGVGGGEQY
v_gene: TRBV3-1/TRBV3-2
j_gene: TRBJ2-7
abundance: -

CDR3aa: ASSGTSTGELF
v_gene: TRBV6-4
j_gene: TRBJ2-2
abundance: -

CDR3aa: ASNRGDTEAF
v_gene: TRBV12-3/TRBV12-4
j_gene: TRBJ1-1
abundance: few

CDR3aa: ASSLGAAGGLQETQY
v_gene: TRBV5-1
j_gene: TRBJ2-5
abundance: -

CDR3aa: ASSLTPGQGSYNEQF
v_gene: TRBV5-5
j_gene: TRBJ2-1
abundance: few

CDR3aa: ASSQEGTSGDEQF
v_gene: TRBV4-1
j_gene: TRBJ2-1
abundance: -

CDR3aa: ASSTTGYEQY
v_gene: TRBV27
j_gene: TRBJ2-7
abundance: -

CDR3aa: ASSVRAYYEQY
v_gene: TRBV19
j_gene: TRBJ2-7
abundance: -

CDR3aa: ATSRDGFSYEQY
v_gene: TRBV15
j_gene: TRBJ2-7
abundance: once

CDR3aa: ASSSDRAQPQH
v_gene: TRBV7-2
j_gene: TRBJ1-5
abundance: -

CDR3aa: ASSSPGTDTDTQY
v_gene: TRBV5-1
j_gene: TRBJ2-3
abundance: -

CDR3aa: ASSITGVGEAF
v_gene: TRBV5-1
j_gene: TRBJ1-1
abundance: few

CDR3aa: ASSDGRGYEQY
v_gene: TRBV6-1
j_gene: TRBJ2-7
abundance: -

CDR3aa: ASSKAGFSNYGYT
v_gene: TRBV21-1
j_gene: TRBJ1-2
abundance: -

CDR3aa: ASSFAGGRGQETQY
v_gene: TRBV5-4
j_gene: TRBJ2-5
abundance: -

CDR3aa: ASSESLAGGVDTQY
v_gene: TRBV10-2
j_gene: TRBJ2-3
abundance: once

CDR3aa: ASSYLGNQPQH
v_gene: TRBV6-5
j_gene: TRBJ1-5
abundance: -

CDR3aa: ASSYLSANTGELF
v_gene: TRBV6-2/TRBV6-3
j_gene: TRBJ2-2
abundance: -

CDR3aa: ASSRRGAWTGELF
v_gene: TRBV3-1/TRBV3-2
j_gene: TRBJ2-2
abundance: -

CDR3aa: AWSKALAGGFPYEQY
v_gene: TRBV30
j_gene: TRBJ2-7
abundance: -

CDR3aa: ASTPTGVTDTQY
v_gene: TRBV19
j_gene: TRBJ2-3
abundance: -

CDR3aa: ASSQVAGGTDTQY
v_gene: TRBV4-2
j_gene: TRBJ2-3
abundance: -

CDR3aa: ASSLLTVPSGNTIY
v_gene: TRBV5-1
j_gene: TRBJ1-3
abundance: -

CDR3aa: ASTLNPQGNEQF
v_gene: TRBV19
j_gene: TRBJ2-1
abundance: -

CDR3aa: SAMGAYEQY
v_gene: TRBV20-1
j_gene: TRBJ2-7
abundance: medium-sized

CDR3aa: AWKERGGSNTGELF
v_gene: TRBV30
j_gene: TRBJ2-2
abundance: -

CDR3aa: ASRYTGQGTEAF
v_gene: TRBV6-6
j_gene: TRBJ1-1
abundance: few